Listed here are 21 T cell receptor beta chains from one sample, sequenced in a study of T cell responses to AZD1222 COVID-19 vaccine. The protocol was immunoSEQ multiplex PCR, while the TCRdb copy is restricted to in-frame clones and leaves out a portion. The sample comprises under 200,000 clones, more than 75% of which are singletons, and 20% to 30% rests with the top ten. The source was peripheral blood, collected 28 days after the second AZD1222 dose. The source of these receptors is an adult who received the AZD1222 COVID-19 vaccine.

This chain links TRBV24-1 with TRBJ2-7; 14 nucleotides align to TRBD2. There are 15 residues in the CDR3. Germline CDR1 is KGHDR and CDR2 is SFDVKD. V lost 2 bases and J lost 9; bases outside the gene matches: 5. The DNA of the CDR3 is TGTGCCACCAGTGATTCGGGACTAGCGGGAGAAGGGCAGTACTTC. It specifies CATSDSGLAGEGQYF.

This chain connects TRBV4-3 to TRBJ2-5, with 9 positions matching TRBD2. Germline V CDR1 and CDR2: LGHNA, YSLEER. This CDR3 spans 17 amino acids. V gave up 0 bases and J gave up 5 bases; unmatched junction bases: 10. The CDR3: CASSQDLALAGRETQYF. DNA for the CDR3: TGCGCCAGCAGCCAAGATTTGGCACTAGCGGGCAGGGAGACCCAGTACTTC.

This chain uses TRBV15 with TRBJ2-7; tentative D call: TRBD1 (5 bases). CDR3 length: 13 amino acids. V was shortened by 6 bases and J by 0 bases, with 9 bases between the two germline ends. Germline assignment: CDR1 LNHNV and CDR2 YYDKDF (reference sequence). In nucleotides, the CDR3 is TGTGCCACCAGTGACAGTTTCTCCTACGAGCAGTACTTC. Protein: CATSDSFSYEQYF.

The rearrangement joins TRBV19 to TRBJ2-7; the D call may be TRBD1 or TRBD2 (5 bases each). The CDR3 has 15 amino acids. The germline CDR1 and CDR2 sequences are LNHDA and SQIVND (reference sequence). The germline V and J ends were trimmed by 5 bases and 3 bases, with 17 bases remaining between them. The CDR3 DNA follows: TGTGCCAGTAGTTCGGACTTAAGGGGCCTCTACGAGCAGTACTTC. Translation gives CASSSDLRGLYEQYF.

The chain employs TRBV2 and TRBJ2-1; no firm D call. Germline-derived CDR1 and CDR2 are SNHLY and FYNNEI. With 4 bases removed from V and 8 bases from J, the gap between germline ends came to 6 bases. The CDR3 consists of 11 residues. The CDR3 here is CASSGRDEQFF. Here the CDR3 DNA reads TGTGCCAGCAGTGGTCGGGATGAGCAGTTCTTC.

This sequence joins TRBV7-2 and TRBJ2-5; 7 bases are shared with TRBD1. Trimming at V came to 3 bases and at J to 3 bases, leaving 7 bases not matched to a gene. This CDR3 is built from 15 residues. CDR1 SGHTA and CDR2 FQGNSA come from the germline V gene. The DNA of the CDR3 is TGTGCCAGCAGCTTCCAACCCGGGACAGAAGAGACCCAGTACTTC. This gives the protein CASSFQPGTEETQYF.

This rearrangement joins TRBV7-8 to TRBJ1-6; possible D gene TRBD1, 5 bases. This CDR3 region has 16 residues. The V and J ends lost 0 bases and 9 bases respectively, with 15 bases between them. Germline CDR1 SGHVS, CDR2 FQNEAQ. The CDR3 loop reads CASSLALGGRGSPLHF. Written as DNA, the CDR3 is TGTGCCAGCAGCTTAGCCCTTGGGGGTAGGGGTTCACCCCTCCACTTT.

V usage is TRBV6-2 or TRBV6-3 and J usage is TRBJ2-4, with TRBD1 as a possible D gene (5 bases). The CDR3 totals 18 residues. CDR1 and CDR2 from the germline V gene are MNHEY and SVGEGT. V dropped 0 bases and J dropped 0 bases, with 15 bases sitting between them. As DNA, the CDR3 is TGTGCCAGCAGTTACTCCCCTACAGGAAATCTAGCCAAAAACATTCAGTACTTC. Translated, it gives CASSYSPTGNLAKNIQYF.

The chain has TRBV28 and TRBJ2-3; tentatively, D is TRBD2 (6 bases). Trimming took off 10 bases at V and 11 bases at J, with 16 bases between the two ends. The CDR3 covers 11 residues. Germline values: CDR1 MDHEN, CDR2 SYDVKM. The CDR3 nucleotides are TGTGCCACCACGCGTGGGCGGGGGCAGTATTTT. Translating it yields CATTRGRGQYF.

The gene calls are TRBV7-3 and TRBJ2-1; 11 bases are a match to TRBD1. Germline V gene sequence: CDR1 SGHTA, CDR2 FQGTGA. The trim removed 5 bases at V and 2 bases at J, leaving 17 bases unmatched. There are 20 residues in the CDR3. The CDR3 region has the DNA TGTGCCAGCAGCCTCACTGGACAGGGGGCTCTAAGCCCGACCTACAATGAGCAGTTCTTC. It is translated as CASSLTGQGALSPTYNEQFF.

This clone is a singleton in its sample. The rearrangement joins TRBV18 to TRBJ2-5, with D maybe TRBD1 (5 bases). Germline lookup yields CDR1 KGHSH and CDR2 LQKENI. The V end lost 0 bases, the J end lost 4 bases, and 9 bases lay between the germline ends. The CDR3 is 14 residues long. The CDR3 nucleotides read TGTGCCAGCTCACCACCAGGGGTGGTAGAGACCCAGTACTTC. It codes for CASSPPGVVETQYF.

V gene TRBV4-2 combines with J gene TRBJ2-7; 8 bases match TRBD2. Germline CDR1 is LGHNA and CDR2 is YNFKEQ. The CDR3 contains 17 residues. V was clipped by 1 base and J by 0 bases; unmatched bases: 8. This chain's CDR3 is CASSQASRTSFSYEQYF. As DNA, the CDR3 is TGTGCCAGCAGCCAAGCCTCGAGGACTAGCTTCTCCTACGAGCAGTACTTC.

The chain couples TRBV5-1 to TRBJ2-5; 9 bases map to TRBD1. This CDR3 has 16 residues. V lost 0 bases and J lost 3; bases outside the gene matches: 6. Germline V gives CDR1 SGHRS, CDR2 YFSETQ. The CDR3 loop reads CASSLDRGRGEETQYF. CDR3 nucleotide sequence: TGCGCCAGCAGCTTGGACAGGGGGCGAGGGGAAGAGACCCAGTACTTC.

The chain couples TRBV12-3 or TRBV12-4 to TRBJ2-7; D perhaps matches TRBD1 (5 bases). V shed 6 bases and J shed 3 bases, with 12 bases lying between them. The CDR3 covers 13 residues. CDR3 region: CASSLNTGYEQYF. In nucleotides, the CDR3 is TGTGCCAGCAGCCTTAATACAGGCTACGAGCAGTACTTC.

This chain links TRBV19 with TRBJ1-4, with 10 positions matching TRBD1. The germline V gene has CDR1 LNHDA and CDR2 SQIVND (reference sequence). The junction had 7 bases not matched to a gene; V was cut back by 4 bases and J by 8 bases. There are 15 residues in the CDR3. DNA for the CDR3: TGTGCCAGTAGTACTGCCGGGACAGGGGCCGAAAAACTGTTTTTT. Its protein is CASSTAGTGAEKLFF.

This chain uses TRBV30 with TRBJ1-5, with a possible D match to TRBD1 (6 bases). The CDR3 has 16 amino acids. Per germline, CDR1 GTSNPN and CDR2 SVGIG (reference sequence). V lost 3 bases and J lost 0, with 15 bases in between. For the CDR3, the DNA is TGTGCCTGGAGCCCTCCGGGGGCATATAGCAATCAGCCCCAGCATTTT. Translated: CAWSPPGAYSNQPQHF.

The chain links TRBV10-3 to TRBJ2-1, with 12 bases matching TRBD2. This CDR3 region has 18 residues. CDR1 and CDR2 from the germline V gene are ENHRY and SYGVKD. Trimming cost V 0 bases and J 6 bases; bases outside gene matches: 9. The CDR3, as DNA: TGTGCCATCAGTGAGTCGAGGGCTAGCGGGAGGGCCTCCAATGAGCAGTTCTTC. Translated, it gives CAISESRASGRASNEQFF.

J is TRBJ1-2 and V is TRBV2, with 8 nucleotides matching TRBD1. Trimming cost V 4 bases and J 1 base; bases outside gene matches: 2. CDR1 and CDR2 from the germline V gene are SNHLY and FYNNEI. This CDR3 comprises 14 residues. Here the CDR3 reads CASSGQGFNYGYTF. The CDR3 coding sequence is TGTGCCAGCAGTGGACAGGGGTTTAACTATGGCTACACCTTC.

As DNA, the CDR3 is TGTGCCAGCAGCGGAGCGGGAGGAGCCTACGAGCAGTACTTC. Its translation is CASSGAGGAYEQYF. The rearrangement links TRBV9 to TRBJ2-7; 9 nucleotides match TRBD2. Germline V gives CDR1 SGDLS, CDR2 YYNGEE. The junction had 3 bases not matched to a gene; V was cut back by 3 bases and J by 2 bases. This CDR3 is 14 amino acids long.

The V call is TRBV6-4, the J call TRBJ2-1, with 7 bases that match TRBD1. Per germline, CDR1 MRHNA and CDR2 SNTAGT. The V segment lost 6 bases and the J segment 6 bases; nucleotides outside the gene matches: 5. This CDR3 has 13 residues. For the CDR3, the DNA is TGTGCCAGCAGACTACAGGGGCCCAATGAGCAGTTCTTC. Its translation: CASRLQGPNEQFF.

The chain carries TRBV14 and TRBJ2-7; unclear D gene. V lost 0 bases to trimming and J lost 9 bases, with 9 bases between them. Per the germline V gene, CDR1 is SGHDN and CDR2 is FVKESK. CDR3 length equals 12 residues. CDR3 bases: TGTGCCAGCAGCCAAGAAAGGGCCGGGCAGTACTTC. Translation gives CASSQERAGQYF.